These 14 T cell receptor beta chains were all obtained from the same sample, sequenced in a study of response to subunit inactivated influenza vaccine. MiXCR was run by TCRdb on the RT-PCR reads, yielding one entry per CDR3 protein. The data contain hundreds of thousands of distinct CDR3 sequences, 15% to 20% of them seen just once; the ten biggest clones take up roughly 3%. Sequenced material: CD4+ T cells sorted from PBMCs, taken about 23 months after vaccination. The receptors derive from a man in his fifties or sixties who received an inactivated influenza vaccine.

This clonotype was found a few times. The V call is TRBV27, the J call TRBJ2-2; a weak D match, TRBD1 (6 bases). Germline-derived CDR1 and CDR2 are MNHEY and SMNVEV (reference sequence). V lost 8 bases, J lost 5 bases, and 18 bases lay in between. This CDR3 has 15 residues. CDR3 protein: CASGVGQGRTGELFF. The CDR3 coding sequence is TGTGCCAGCGGAGTTGGGCAGGGGAGAACCGGGGAGCTGTTTTTT.

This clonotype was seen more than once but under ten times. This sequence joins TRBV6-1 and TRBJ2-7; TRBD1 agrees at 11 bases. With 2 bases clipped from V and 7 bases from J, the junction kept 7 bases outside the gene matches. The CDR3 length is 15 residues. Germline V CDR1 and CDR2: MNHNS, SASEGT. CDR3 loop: CASSEPGQGAGEQYF. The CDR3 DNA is TGTGCCAGCAGTGAACCCGGACAGGGGGCTGGGGAGCAGTACTTC.

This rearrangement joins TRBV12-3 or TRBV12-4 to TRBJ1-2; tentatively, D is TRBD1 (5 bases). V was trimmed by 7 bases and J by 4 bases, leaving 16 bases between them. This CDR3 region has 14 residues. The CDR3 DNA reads TGTGCCAGCATCCTGATGGGACGGGCCTATGGCTACACCTTC. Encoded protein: CASILMGRAYGYTF.

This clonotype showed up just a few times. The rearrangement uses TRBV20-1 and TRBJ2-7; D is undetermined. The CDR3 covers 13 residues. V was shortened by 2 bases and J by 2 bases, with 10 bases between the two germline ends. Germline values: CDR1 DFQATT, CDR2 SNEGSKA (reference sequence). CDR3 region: CSARSVVAYEQYF. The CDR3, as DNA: TGCAGTGCTAGATCGGTGGTAGCCTACGAGCAGTACTTC.

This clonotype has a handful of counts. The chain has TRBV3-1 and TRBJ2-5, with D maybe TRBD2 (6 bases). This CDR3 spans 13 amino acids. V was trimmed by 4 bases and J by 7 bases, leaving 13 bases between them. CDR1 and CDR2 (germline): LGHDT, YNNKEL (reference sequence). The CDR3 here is CASSPGLKGTQYF. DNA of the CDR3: TGTGCCAGCAGCCCGGGACTGAAAGGGACCCAGTACTTC.

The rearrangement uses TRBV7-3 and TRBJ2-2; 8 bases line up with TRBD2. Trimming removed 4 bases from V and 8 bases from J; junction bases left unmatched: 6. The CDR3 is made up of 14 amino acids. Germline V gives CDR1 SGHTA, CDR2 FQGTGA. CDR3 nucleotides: TGTGCCAGCAGCTCACTTAGCGGGACAGGGGAGCTGTTTTTT. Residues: CASSSLSGTGELFF.

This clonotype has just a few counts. CDR3 residues: CSARGIQGNTDTQYF. As DNA, the CDR3 is TGCAGTGCTAGAGGAATACAGGGGAACACAGATACGCAGTATTTT. V gene TRBV20-1 combines with J gene TRBJ2-3, with TRBD1 matching 7 bases. After removal of 1 base from V and 2 bases from J, the junction contained 6 bases not matched to a gene. Germline CDR1 is DFQATT and CDR2 is SNEGSKA (reference sequence). There are 15 residues in the CDR3.

The DNA of the CDR3 is TGTGCCAGCATGGGGGGCGCGATAGCTGCAGATACGCAGTATTTT. Its protein is CASMGGAIAADTQYF. The V gene is TRBV28, the J gene TRBJ2-3, with D perhaps given as TRBD1 or TRBD2 (6 bases each). The CDR3 runs to 15 residues. In germline, CDR1 is MDHEN, CDR2 SYDVKM. V was cut by 7 bases and J by 4 bases, with 18 bases left in between.

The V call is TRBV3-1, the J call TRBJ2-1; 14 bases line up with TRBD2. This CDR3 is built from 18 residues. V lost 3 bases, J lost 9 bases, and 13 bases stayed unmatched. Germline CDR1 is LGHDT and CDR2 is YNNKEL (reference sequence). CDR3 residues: CASSHPPGTSGRMGEQFF. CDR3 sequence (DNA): TGTGCCAGCAGCCATCCCCCGGGGACTAGCGGGAGAATGGGTGAGCAGTTCTTC.

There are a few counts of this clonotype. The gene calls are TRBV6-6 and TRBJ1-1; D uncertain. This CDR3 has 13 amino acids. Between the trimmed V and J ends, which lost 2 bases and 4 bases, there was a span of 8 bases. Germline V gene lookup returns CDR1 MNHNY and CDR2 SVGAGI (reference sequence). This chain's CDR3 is CASSYGAGTEAFF. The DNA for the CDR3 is TGTGCCAGCAGTTACGGAGCGGGCACTGAAGCTTTCTTT.

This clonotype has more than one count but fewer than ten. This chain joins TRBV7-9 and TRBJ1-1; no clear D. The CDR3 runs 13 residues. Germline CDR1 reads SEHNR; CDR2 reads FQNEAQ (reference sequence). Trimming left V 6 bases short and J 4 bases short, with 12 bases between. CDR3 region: CASSSSGSTEAFF. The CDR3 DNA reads TGTGCCAGCAGTAGCTCTGGATCCACTGAAGCTTTCTTT.

The CDR3 DNA follows: TGCAGCGTTAGGCAGAACCAAGAGACCCAGTACTTC. Its protein product is CSVRQNQETQYF. The V and J genes are TRBV29-1 and TRBJ2-5; D is unresolved. CDR1 and CDR2 from the germline V gene are SQVTM and ANQGSEA. The CDR3 length is 12 residues. V lost 5 bases to trimming and J lost 0 bases, with 7 bases between them.

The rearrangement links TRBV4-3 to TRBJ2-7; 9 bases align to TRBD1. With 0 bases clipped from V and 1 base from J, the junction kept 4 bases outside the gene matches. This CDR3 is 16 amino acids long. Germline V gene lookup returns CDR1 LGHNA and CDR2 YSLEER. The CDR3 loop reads CASSQDSGTGSYEQYF. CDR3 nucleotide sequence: TGCGCCAGCAGCCAAGATTCAGGGACAGGGTCCTACGAGCAGTACTTC.

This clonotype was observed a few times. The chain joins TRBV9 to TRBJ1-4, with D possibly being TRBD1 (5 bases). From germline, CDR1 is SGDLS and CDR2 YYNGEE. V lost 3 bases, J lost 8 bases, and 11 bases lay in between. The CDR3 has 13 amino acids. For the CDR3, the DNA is TGTGCCAGCAGCGAGGGGCCTGGGGAAAAACTGTTTTTT. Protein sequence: CASSEGPGEKLFF.